These T cell receptor beta chains were read from a single sample in a study of technical replicates of blood from several donors. Using immunoSEQ multiplex PCR, the repertoire was profiled, and TCRdb retains in-frame clones only, with some absent. The table includes 75,000 to 90,000 clones, 96% detected once. Sequenced material: T cells isolated from PBMCs. Source of these receptors: a human donor in good health. Each CDR3 is given with its conserved first and last residue. Fields, in order: clone size, CDR3 length, V gene, J gene, D gene, CDR3 DNA, CDR3 protein. A D gene is named only where the DNA matches it firmly. Not all rows give a size; the values are once, few, many and, for expanded clones, a class.

.	14	TRBV27	TRBJ2-3	TRBD2	TGTGCCAGCAGCCTTGAGCGGGAGCAGAATACGCAGTATTTT	CASSLEREQNTQYF
.	13	TRBV27	TRBJ2-3	.	TGTGCCAGCAGTAGCATAGTTGCAGATACGCAGTATTTT	CASSSIVADTQYF
few	15	TRBV19	TRBJ1-1	.	TGTGCCAGTAGAACCCAGGTATCAGTGAACACTGAAGCTTTCTTT	CASRTQVSVNTEAFF
.	16	TRBV5-8	TRBJ1-1	TRBD1	TGTGCCAGCAGCTCACTAGGGACAGCGAAGAACACTGAAGCTTTCTTT	CASSSLGTAKNTEAFF
.	16	TRBV4-1	TRBJ2-1	TRBD1	TGCGCCAGCAGCCGACTACCGGGACAGTTAAGAGATGAGCAGTTCTTC	CASSRLPGQLRDEQFF
.	15	TRBV18	TRBJ2-1	TRBD2	TGTGCCAGCTCAAAACTAGCGGGAGGGGAAAATGAGCAGTTCTTC	CASSKLAGGENEQFF
.	14	TRBV27	TRBJ1-1	TRBD1	TGTGCCAGCAAACTCGCAGGGGGGAACACTGAAGCTTTCTTT	CASKLAGGNTEAFF
.	11	TRBV7-8	TRBJ2-3	.	TGTGCCAGCAGCGTAACAGATACGCAGTATTTT	CASSVTDTQYF
.	15	TRBV12-2	TRBJ2-5	.	TGTGCAAGTCGCCCCCTCGCGGGAGAGTTAAAGACCCAGTACTTC	CASRPLAGELKTQYF
.	11	TRBV25-1	TRBJ2-7	.	TGTGCCAGCAGTCCAGGGCCCGAGCAGTACTTC	CASSPGPEQYF
.	14	TRBV30	TRBJ1-5	.	TGTGCCTGGAGTGGGCAGGGGAGCAATCAGCCCCAGCATTTT	CAWSGQGSNQPQHF
.	12	TRBV4-1	TRBJ2-7	.	TGCGCCAGCAGCCAAGGGGGGGACGAGCAGTACTTC	CASSQGGDEQYF
.	16	TRBV12-5	TRBJ2-3	TRBD2	TGTGCTAGTGGTTTGTTGGCGGGAGGGAACACAGATACGCAGTATTTT	CASGLLAGGNTDTQYF
.	15	TRBV15	TRBJ1-2	.	TGTGCCACCAGCCCTAGCGCGGGGATTCCCTATGGCTACACCTTC	CATSPSAGIPYGYTF
.	16	TRBV27	TRBJ1-2	.	TGTGCCAGCAGTTCCTCCGGGGAGGGATTTCCCTATGGCTACACCTTC	CASSSSGEGFPYGYTF
.	13	TRBV29-1	TRBJ2-7	.	TGCAGCGTGGAAGACGGGAGATCCTACGAGCAGTACTTC	CSVEDGRSYEQYF
.	14	TRBV9	TRBJ2-5	TRBD1	TGTGCCAGCAGCTTGACAGGGGGCGCGGAGACCCAGTACTTC	CASSLTGGAETQYF
.	14	TRBV6-5	TRBJ2-7	TRBD2	TGTGCCAGCAGATTCCGGGAGGGCCTTTACGAGCAGTACTTC	CASRFREGLYEQYF
.	15	TRBV4-3	TRBJ2-6	.	TGCGCCAGCAGCCAAAGGGGAACTGGGGCCAACGTCCTGACTTTC	CASSQRGTGANVLTF
.	16	TRBV6-1	TRBJ1-1	.	TGTGCCAGCAGTGAAAGACCACAGGTTTTGAACACTGAAGCTTTCTTT	CASSERPQVLNTEAFF
.	12	TRBV30	TRBJ2-7	.	TGTGCCTGGAGTGGCCACCCGGACGAGCAGTACTTC	CAWSGHPDEQYF
.	15	TRBV5-4	TRBJ1-4	TRBD1	TGTGCCAGCAGCTCCCCCGGACAGGGAAGTGAAAAACTGTTTTTT	CASSSPGQGSEKLFF
.	14	TRBV7-2	TRBJ2-5	TRBD2	TGTGCCAGCAGCTTAGCGGGCGGGAGAGAGACCCAGTACTTC	CASSLAGGRETQYF
.	14	TRBV7-8	TRBJ1-2	.	TGTGCCAGCAGCTTAGGACAAACTAACTATGGCTACACCTTC	CASSLGQTNYGYTF
.	15	TRBV15	TRBJ1-5	.	TGTGCCACCAGCAGAGAGCAGGGAGGAAATCAGCCCCAGCATTTT	CATSREQGGNQPQHF
.	14	TRBV13	TRBJ2-3	.	TGTGCCAGCAGCACAGGACAGCACACAGATACGCAGTATTTT	CASSTGQHTDTQYF
.	19	TRBV27	TRBJ1-2	.	TGTGCCAGCAGTTTATTTAATGTCATACGCGGGAAATCATATTATGGCTACACCTTC	CASSLFNVIRGKSYYGYTF